This passage covers 8 T cell receptor beta chains from one sample sequenced in a study of siplizumab effects on memory and regulatory T cells. Clones were read by immunoSEQ multiplex PCR, and TCRdb kept only the in-frame ones, dropping some. The sample consists of about 99,000 clones, over 90% of them appearing once. Input material: Tregs sorted from blood. Receptors originate from a human donor in good health.

The rearrangement joins TRBV7-2 to TRBJ2-2; 9 nucleotides agree with TRBD2. Germline CDR1 is SGHTA and CDR2 is FQGNSA. V lost 4 bases, J lost 3 bases, and 6 bases stayed unmatched. This CDR3 is 16 amino acids long. The CDR3 loop is CASSSRRGGDTGELFF. CDR3 in DNA: TGTGCCAGCAGCTCACGGCGGGGGGGCGACACCGGGGAGCTGTTTTTT. Looking up the rest from reference TRBV7-2 and TRBJ2-2 gives the full variable domain: GAGVSQSPSNKVTEKGKDVELRCDPISGHTALYWYRQSLGQGLEFLIYFQGNSAPDKSGLPSDRFSAERTGGSVSTLTIQRTQQEDSAVYLCASSSRRGGDTGELFFGEGSRLTVL.

V gene TRBV29-1 combines with J gene TRBJ2-3; D is unresolved. CDR3 length: 13 amino acids. Germline V gene lookup returns CDR1 SQVTM and CDR2 ANQGSEA. The germline V and J ends were trimmed by 6 bases and 4 bases, with 14 bases remaining between them. CDR3 residues: CSVSPLLADTQYF. The DNA of the CDR3 is TGCAGCGTCTCACCCCTCCTGGCAGATACGCAGTATTTT.

This chain joins TRBV9 and TRBJ2-5, with a tentative D call TRBD2 (6 bases). Trimming took 7 bases from V and 5 from J, leaving 18 bases between them. The V gene's germline CDR1 is SGDLS and CDR2 YYNGEE. There are 14 residues in the CDR3. Here the CDR3 DNA reads TGTGCCAGCTCTATGGGACTCCGGGGGGAGACCCAGTACTTC. Translation: CASSMGLRGETQYF.

This clone appeared once. The rearrangement uses TRBV5-5 and TRBJ2-7; 7 bases are shared with TRBD1. This CDR3 region has 18 residues. The germline V gene has CDR1 SGHKS and CDR2 YYEKEE (reference sequence). Unmatched junction bases numbered 16, after V lost 0 bases and J lost 4 bases. CDR3 DNA: TGTGCCAGCAGCTTGGAGGAGCTGAAACAAGGGGGCGGGTACGAGCAGTACTTC. Its protein product is CASSLEELKQGGGYEQYF.

The sample holds a few counts of this clone. The chain joins TRBV6-5 to TRBJ1-1; no definite D call. Germline CDR1 is MNHEY and CDR2 is SVGAGI. The CDR3 extends over 13 amino acids. Between the trimmed V and J ends, which lost 8 bases and 10 bases, there was a span of 20 bases. CDR3 nucleotide sequence: TGTGCCAGCGCCGACACAACCGGACGGGGAGCTTTCTTT. This sequence encodes CASADTTGRGAFF.

The chain recombines TRBV11-2 with TRBJ2-1; no clear D. Germline V gene data show CDR1 as SGHAT and CDR2 as FQNNGV. Trimming pared 0 bases from V and 6 bases from J, leaving 9 bases between. The CDR3 is 14 residues long. The CDR3 reads CASSLDLASNEQFF. CDR3 DNA sequence: TGTGCCAGCAGCTTAGACCTCGCGTCCAATGAGCAGTTCTTC.

The gene calls are TRBV25-1 and TRBJ2-5; 7 bases match TRBD1. This CDR3 comprises 15 residues. V dropped 2 bases and J dropped 4; count of bases not matched to a gene: 7. Germline lookup yields CDR1 MGHDK and CDR2 SYGVNS. The CDR3 DNA sequence: TGTGCCAGCAGTGAACCCAGGGGGATGCGAGAGACCCAGTACTTC. The encoded protein is CASSEPRGMRETQYF.

This clone was counted only a few times. V gene TRBV5-1 combines with J gene TRBJ1-2; the D gene is possibly TRBD1 (5 bases). Germline CDR1 SGHRS, CDR2 YFSETQ. CDR3 length: 14 residues. V dropped 4 bases and J dropped 4 bases, with 14 bases sitting between them. CDR3 sequence: CASSADSSSYGYTF. The CDR3 DNA reads as TGCGCCAGCAGCGCAGACAGCAGTAGCTATGGCTACACCTTC.